This T cell receptor beta chain was identified in a study of blood T cells in healthy people across ages. Study results and caveats: As age increased, TCR beta diversity per million T cells fell in a roughly linear fashion. Higher diversity, along with more naive CD4+ cells, distinguished long-lived donors from aged donors.

Each donor gave roughly 9.2 milliliters of peripheral blood. It was with a sample-barcoded 5' primer and a J-beta primer mix that a second PCR of roughly 7 to 11 cycles was run. Each cDNA molecule carried a tag from a template-switch adaptor that contained 12 random nucleotides. MiXCR, run by TCRdb on the 5' RACE reads, gives a single entry per CDR3 protein. The table shows about 1.1 million distinct CDR3 sequences, with 35% to 40% occurring only once. As concerns this clonotype: The target antigen is unknown. This clone may be a read error of a much larger clone one base away.

The ends were cut back, 0 bases at V and 7 bases at J, with 10 bases in the middle. The CDR3 is 13 amino acids. The germline V gene has CDR1 LGHNA and CDR2 YNFKEQ. The V call is TRBV4-2, the J call TRBJ2-7; no clear D gene. Sequencing input: blood. This sequence originates from a man aged 18 to 30 in good health. This chain's CDR3 is CASSQELRNEQYF. The CDR3 bases are TGTGCCAGCAGCCAAGAACTACGGAATGAGCAGTACTTC.